This T cell receptor beta chain was retrieved from a study of T cells in Graves' hyperthyroidism and ophthalmopathy (dated by TCRdb to about 2019). Study-wide context: Peripheral blood samples were taken at initial diagnosis, before any treatment was given. In roughly six Graves' hyperthyroidism patients, the study also compared T-cell repertoires from thyroid tissue with T-cell repertoires from blood. Prospective prediction of ophthalmopathy was tested in an independent validation cohort consisting of fewer than 20 hyperthyroidism patients and some 16 patients who later progressed to ophthalmopathy. Following sampling, methimazole starting at 30 mg daily was given to hyperthyroidism patients, and high-dose intravenous methylprednisolone was given to ophthalmopathy patients. According to the paper, TCR Vbeta CDR3 sequencing was carried out on roughly 130 peripheral blood samples, which came from under 50 ophthalmopathy, under 85 hyperthyroidism and roughly 17 progressor patients. The 95 to 100 discovery patients were randomly split 7:3 into training and test sets. A discovery cohort of about a hundred patients, 43 with Graves' ophthalmopathy and 55 to 65 with stable Graves' hyperthyroidism, was used to find distinguishing TCR V-J signatures.

Relative to germline, V is missing 3 bases and J is missing 5 bases, with 10 bases of the junction outside any gene match. The germline V gene (reference sequence) supplies CDR1 DFQATT and CDR2 SNEGSKA. The CDR3 starts with the cysteine, ends with the phenylalanine, and has 14 residues. CDR3 DNA only is kept here, 42 bases in frame from base 1. The full study reports these points: A 13 V-J signature model separated ophthalmopathy from stable hyperthyroidism, with 87.88% sensitivity and about 81% specificity in cross-validation and 80%/75% in testing. During validation, the model predicted progression to ophthalmopathy a median of around 7 months ahead of onset, with around 71% sensitivity and about 75% specificity. No statistical method was used to set the sample size in advance, and investigators knew the group allocation. Blood samples also contained most of the expanded thyroid clonotypes (frequency above 0.001), which suggests that blood repertoires may reflect thyroid immune responses.

The TCR beta CDR3 regions were amplified from RNA transcripts. The TCR CDR3 was subjected to a first round of RT-PCR using the HTBI primer set and the Qiagen OneStep RT-PCR kit. Libraries were constructed in a second round of multiplex PCR, after which size selection and purification were performed. Paired-end sequencing of the libraries was performed with 100 bp reads on an Illumina HiSeq2000. The published analysis was carried out like this. SOAPnuke was used to process the raw data, throwing out any read that contained adapters or uncalled bases, had a mean Phred below 15, or lacked an exact constant-primer or identifier match. COPE v1.2.5 was used to merge high-quality paired reads, and clonotypes were defined as unique nucleotide sequences. Clonotypes were aligned to IMGT TRBV, TRBD and TRBJ reference segments using MiTCR v1.1. Only V-J combinations with frequency above 0.0001, covering 99% to 99.2% of repertoires, were analysed. A TCS score was defined as the ratio of F50 (clonal expansion) to E x V (chaos), with BLOSUM62-based TCRdist applied between CDR3 peptides within each V-J. Welch's t-statistics and random forest reduced roughly 500 V-J features to 10 to 15, which were used in a naive Bayes classifier (R e1071). TCRdb reanalyzed the raw reads on its own, using fastp at Q25 for trimming and MiXCR for clone calling, and kept in-frame beta chains. Each CDR3 protein gets just one entry, which takes the most common genes and DNA from the rows behind it. For this entry, the V and J calls and clone size follow TCRdb and not the study's own pipeline. In all, the sample holds about 290,000 distinct CDR3 sequences, and approximately 17% of those were seen once. The ten largest clones take up 55% to 60% of the sample.

Moderately to severely active disease, a Clinical Activity Score of at least 3, a NOSPECS grade of at least 4, and a duration under 3 months were present in ophthalmopathy patients. Exclusion was applied to patients with uncontrolled infections, other autoimmune diseases, pregnancy or lactation. Diagnoses were based on clinical symptoms, serum thyroxine and TRAb, thyroid ultrasound and orbital computed tomography. PBMCs were separated from under 11 ml of fresh peripheral blood using Ficoll-Paque density gradient centrifugation. Total RNA was extracted with Trizol reagent, and quality was checked on an Agilent 2100 Bioanalyzer. Concerning this clonotype itself: Its antigen has not been determined. The input lacks base qualities; no much larger clone sits a single base away.

This TCR was sampled from a woman between 55 and 75 years old with Graves' ophthalmopathy. The sample comprised blood. The receptor chain draws on TRBV20-1 and TRBJ2-7, with 7 middle bases fitting TRBD2. The CDR3 protein sequence reads: CSARDAAGAHEQYF. In nucleotides, the sequence is TGCAGTGCTAGGGATGCCGCGGGAGCCCACGAGCAGTACTTC.